Listed below are T cell receptor beta chains from one sample, sequenced in a study of blood T cell repertoires in COVID-19. Here immunoSEQ multiplex PCR was the method, and the copy in TCRdb shows in-frame clones only, minus some. Of approximately 270,000 clones in the sample, 85% to 95% were seen once. Sequenced input: PBMCs or T cells enriched from blood (not recorded which). These receptors all come from a man in his forties or fifties who had been exposed to COVID-19. The CDR3 runs from the conserved cysteine through the conserved F or W. The order of the fields is J gene, V gene, clone size, D gene, CDR3 protein. A D gene is named only where the DNA matches it firmly. Size tells how often a clone was seen (once, few, many) or the class of an expanded clone, and some rows leave it out.

j_gene: TRBJ2-3; v_gene: TRBV4-3; abundance: -; d_gene: TRBD1; CDR3aa: CASSRQREQGADTQYF
j_gene: TRBJ1-6; v_gene: TRBV19; abundance: -; d_gene: -; CDR3aa: CASSPRNSPLHF
j_gene: TRBJ2-7; v_gene: TRBV19; abundance: -; d_gene: -; CDR3aa: CASSKMDGVGSHEQYF
j_gene: TRBJ1-4; v_gene: TRBV7-9; abundance: -; d_gene: TRBD1; CDR3aa: CASSPRDRENEKLFF
j_gene: TRBJ2-7; v_gene: TRBV6-5; abundance: once; d_gene: -; CDR3aa: CASSSGLPYEQYF
j_gene: TRBJ2-2; v_gene: TRBV7-2; abundance: -; d_gene: -; CDR3aa: CASSSDYTGELFF
j_gene: TRBJ2-7; v_gene: TRBV5-1; abundance: few; d_gene: -; CDR3aa: CASSQGSPSYEQYF
j_gene: TRBJ2-7; v_gene: TRBV15; abundance: -; d_gene: -; CDR3aa: CATSRGRGGYEQYF
j_gene: TRBJ2-2; v_gene: TRBV30; abundance: -; d_gene: TRBD2; CDR3aa: CAWLAGAGELFF
j_gene: TRBJ2-5; v_gene: TRBV11-2; abundance: once; d_gene: -; CDR3aa: CASSLEFRRETQYF
j_gene: TRBJ2-7; v_gene: TRBV5-6; abundance: -; d_gene: TRBD2; CDR3aa: CASSLGLAGGSSYEQYF
j_gene: TRBJ1-4; v_gene: TRBV6-5; abundance: few; d_gene: TRBD1; CDR3aa: CASSSRQGREKLFF
j_gene: TRBJ1-2; v_gene: TRBV12-3/TRBV12-4; abundance: -; d_gene: -; CDR3aa: CASRAQGNYGYTF
j_gene: TRBJ1-1; v_gene: TRBV7-6; abundance: -; d_gene: -; CDR3aa: CASSLASGQRNTEAFF
j_gene: TRBJ2-2; v_gene: TRBV28; abundance: -; d_gene: TRBD2; CDR3aa: CASIGARELAGVRGTGELFF
j_gene: TRBJ2-7; v_gene: TRBV4-1; abundance: -; d_gene: -; CDR3aa: CASSWEVDGGAYEQYF
j_gene: TRBJ1-4; v_gene: TRBV2; abundance: -; d_gene: -; CDR3aa: CASTRVAGELFF
j_gene: TRBJ2-3; v_gene: TRBV13; abundance: -; d_gene: -; CDR3aa: CASRIGSRTDTQYF
j_gene: TRBJ1-1; v_gene: TRBV14; abundance: -; d_gene: -; CDR3aa: CASSQDPGFTEAFF
j_gene: TRBJ1-1; v_gene: TRBV18; abundance: -; d_gene: TRBD1; CDR3aa: CASSRERTGNTEAFF
j_gene: TRBJ2-1; v_gene: TRBV27; abundance: -; d_gene: TRBD2; CDR3aa: CASSLSSLAGGHSYNEQFF
j_gene: TRBJ1-6; v_gene: TRBV28; abundance: -; d_gene: -; CDR3aa: CASKMGGGFSSYNSPLHF
j_gene: TRBJ2-7; v_gene: TRBV28; abundance: -; d_gene: TRBD2; CDR3aa: CASSIGTSGSHRF
j_gene: TRBJ2-7; v_gene: TRBV19; abundance: -; d_gene: -; CDR3aa: CASSSGTAFYEQYF
j_gene: TRBJ1-1; v_gene: TRBV12-3/TRBV12-4; abundance: -; d_gene: TRBD1; CDR3aa: CASSPGTGEEAFF
j_gene: TRBJ2-1; v_gene: TRBV5-1; abundance: -; d_gene: -; CDR3aa: CASSLAGNSYNEQFF
j_gene: TRBJ2-5; v_gene: TRBV28; abundance: once; d_gene: TRBD1; CDR3aa: CASSTDRAETQYF
j_gene: TRBJ1-4; v_gene: TRBV5-1; abundance: -; d_gene: TRBD1; CDR3aa: CASSWTGEGEKLFF
j_gene: TRBJ1-4; v_gene: TRBV19; abundance: -; d_gene: TRBD1; CDR3aa: CASSSLRDRGREEKLFF
j_gene: TRBJ1-4; v_gene: TRBV6-1; abundance: -; d_gene: -; CDR3aa: CASSDRWQGGEKLFF
j_gene: TRBJ1-2; v_gene: TRBV28; abundance: -; d_gene: TRBD1; CDR3aa: CASSYSGTGSLKIDTF
j_gene: TRBJ1-2; v_gene: TRBV6-1; abundance: -; d_gene: -; CDR3aa: CASSEEGSGYTF
j_gene: TRBJ2-7; v_gene: TRBV18; abundance: -; d_gene: TRBD1; CDR3aa: CASSPQNRGNEQYF
j_gene: TRBJ2-7; v_gene: TRBV28; abundance: -; d_gene: TRBD1; CDR3aa: CASRGTGRAYEQYF
j_gene: TRBJ1-5; v_gene: TRBV30; abundance: -; d_gene: TRBD1; CDR3aa: CAWSVGTGDSQPQHF
j_gene: TRBJ2-2; v_gene: TRBV29-1; abundance: -; d_gene: -; CDR3aa: CSVRSSMNTGELFF
j_gene: TRBJ1-3; v_gene: TRBV12-3/TRBV12-4; abundance: -; d_gene: -; CDR3aa: CASGGRAGNTIYF
j_gene: TRBJ1-2; v_gene: TRBV5-6; abundance: -; d_gene: -; CDR3aa: CASSLSSFNYGYTF
j_gene: TRBJ2-7; v_gene: TRBV28; abundance: -; d_gene: -; CDR3aa: CASGSGLTYEQYF
j_gene: TRBJ1-3; v_gene: TRBV28; abundance: once; d_gene: TRBD1; CDR3aa: CASSSLTGDNGNTIYF
j_gene: TRBJ2-1; v_gene: TRBV7-6; abundance: -; d_gene: -; CDR3aa: CASSLEAGVTYNEQFF
j_gene: TRBJ1-4; v_gene: TRBV30; abundance: -; d_gene: TRBD1; CDR3aa: CAWSGGTGRLDLFF
j_gene: TRBJ1-4; v_gene: TRBV21-1; abundance: -; d_gene: -; CDR3aa: CASSKDAGQGDEKLFF
j_gene: TRBJ2-5; v_gene: TRBV5-1; abundance: -; d_gene: TRBD2; CDR3aa: CASSLGLGREIETQYF
j_gene: TRBJ1-5; v_gene: TRBV7-9; abundance: -; d_gene: TRBD1; CDR3aa: CASSRGQHNQPQHF
j_gene: TRBJ1-1; v_gene: TRBV30; abundance: -; d_gene: TRBD1; CDR3aa: CAWNRQGGTEAFF
j_gene: TRBJ1-3; v_gene: TRBV5-1; abundance: -; d_gene: -; CDR3aa: CASSLAGTGNTIYF
j_gene: TRBJ1-2; v_gene: TRBV28; abundance: -; d_gene: TRBD1; CDR3aa: CASSPGTVGGYTF
j_gene: TRBJ2-1; v_gene: TRBV6-2/TRBV6-3; abundance: -; d_gene: TRBD2; CDR3aa: CASSYGGSGNEQFF
j_gene: TRBJ1-1; v_gene: TRBV29-1; abundance: once; d_gene: -; CDR3aa: CSSREAPNTEAFF
j_gene: TRBJ2-1; v_gene: TRBV7-6; abundance: -; d_gene: TRBD2; CDR3aa: CASSLGTSGSSNEQFF
j_gene: TRBJ2-5; v_gene: TRBV5-4; abundance: -; d_gene: TRBD2; CDR3aa: CASSRGASGIGETQYF